This is a list of T cell receptor beta chains from one sample in a study of spatial heterogeneity in lung cancer. TCRdb fed the 5' RACE reads into MiXCR, producing one record per CDR3 protein. The repertoire holds some 22,000 distinct CDR3 sequences, 4.7% seen once, with less than 5.5% in the top ten. Sequencing used PBMCs, obtained at surgery. The receptor source for this set is a male donor with early-stage non-small cell lung cancer. CDR3s include the opening cysteine and the closing phenylalanine or tryptophan. The D gene is left open where the match is weak. Not every row has a clone size; where given, it reads once, few, many or a size class.

many	TRBJ2-3	TRBV5-4	-	TGTGCCAGCAAGGGAGGGGGGGCGAGTGATACGCAGTATTTT	CASKGGGASDTQYF
many	TRBJ1-1	TRBV12-3/TRBV12-4	-	TGTGCCAGCAGTTTCTTTGGGGCCCCAATGAACACTGAAGCTTTCTTT	CASSFFGAPMNTEAFF
many	TRBJ2-7	TRBV7-2	-	TGTGCCAGCAGCGCCCACGAGGGGTACGAGCAGTACTTC	CASSAHEGYEQYF
-	TRBJ1-1	TRBV12-3/TRBV12-4	-	TGTGCCAGCAGTTCAGGACCGAACACTGAAGCTTTCTTT	CASSSGPNTEAFF
few	TRBJ2-1	TRBV7-2	TRBD1	TGTGCCAGCAGCTTAGTGGGACAGGGGGCAAAAAATGAGCAGTTCTTC	CASSLVGQGAKNEQFF
many	TRBJ1-2	TRBV7-9	TRBD1	TGTGCCAGCAGCTGGGACAGGGGTGATGGCTACACCTTC	CASSWDRGDGYTF
-	TRBJ2-1	TRBV29-1	TRBD2	TGCAGCGTCGGGACTAGCGGGAGTAGAAATGAGCAGTTCTTC	CSVGTSGSRNEQFF
many	TRBJ1-6	TRBV5-1	-	TGCGCCAGCAGCTTGGCTGGGCGGCAGGGGAATTCACCCCTCCACTTT	CASSLAGRQGNSPLHF
many	TRBJ1-4	TRBV7-2	-	TGTGCCAGCAGCTTATCGGTAGGAAGTAATGAAAAACTGTTTTTT	CASSLSVGSNEKLFF
many	TRBJ2-7	TRBV6-2/TRBV6-3	-	TGTGCCAGCAGCACGACGGCCCGCGAGCAGTACTTC	CASSTTAREQYF
-	TRBJ2-3	TRBV6-5	TRBD2	TGTGCCAGCAGTTACTCGCGGGGGGCCACAGATACGCAGTATTTT	CASSYSRGATDTQYF
many	TRBJ2-3	TRBV12-3/TRBV12-4	TRBD1	TGTGCCAGCAGTTCCAACAAGGACAGGGGAGATACGCAGTATTTT	CASSSNKDRGDTQYF
many	TRBJ1-5	TRBV6-2/TRBV6-3	TRBD1	TGTGCCAGCACATCAGGGGGTAGACAGCCCCAGCATTTT	CASTSGGRQPQHF
-	TRBJ1-2	TRBV20-1	TRBD1	TGCAGTGCATCCAGGGGGTCAGGTGGCTACACCTTC	CSASRGSGGYTF
many	TRBJ1-1	TRBV7-2	TRBD1	TGTGCCAGCAGCGGCCACCGGACAGGGACGCCTGAAGCTTTCTTT	CASSGHRTGTPEAFF